This T cell receptor (beta chain) was observed in a study of healthy donors' naive CD4 and CD8 T cells. Starting from approximately 500 ng of total RNA, TCR libraries were made with linear amplification. TCRdb re-called the reads with MiXCR, one entry per CDR3 protein. The repertoire holds roughly 200,000 distinct CDR3 sequences, with under 85% as singletons. Germline V gives CDR1 LNHDA, CDR2 SQIVND (reference sequence). The CDR3 has 16 amino acids. V was pared by 2 bases and J by 3 bases, with 16 bases between. The TCR sequence derives from a pool of human donors in good health; the sample pools cells from several healthy donors. This rearrangement joins TRBV19 to TRBJ1-1, with D unclear. The sequenced sample consisted of naive CD4+ and CD8+ T cells sorted from blood, pooled from several donors. CDR3 loop: CASSIMSGNRDTEAFF. The CDR3 DNA follows: TGTGCCAGTAGTATAATGAGCGGCAACCGGGACACTGAAGCTTTCTTT.